This entry lists 17 T cell receptor beta chains sequenced from one sample in a study of Ad26.COV2.S vaccination and SARS-CoV-2 variants. Documented treatment: 15 to 20 received Ad26.COV2.S at low or high dose, single or two shots; roughly five received placebo; per-sample allocation not given. After the first vaccine or placebo injection, samples were drawn on day 63. Clones were sequenced by immunoSEQ multiplex PCR, and TCRdb holds only the in-frame ones, with some missing. Counted here are roughly 320,000 clones, approximately 86% occurring once; the ten biggest clones make up under 2.5%. The sequencing used peripheral blood, collected in a trial of Ad26.COV2.S vaccine versus placebo. These receptors came from a person between 18 and 60 years old who received the Ad26.COV2.S COVID-19 vaccine or a placebo.

The V call is TRBV21-1, the J call TRBJ1-2. TRBV21-1 is classified as a pseudogene. The CDR3 covers 16 residues. The CDR3: CASSKIVVAPNYGYTF. In nucleotides, the CDR3 is TGTGCCAGCAGCAAAATTGTAGTGGCACCGAACTATGGCTACACCTTC.

V and J are TRBV6-1 and TRBJ1-2; 9 bases line up with TRBD1. The CDR3 consists of 14 residues. Germline loops: CDR1 MNHNS, CDR2 SASEGT. Trimming removed 6 bases from V and 2 bases from J; junction bases left unmatched: 4. The CDR3 nucleotides read TGTGCCAGCAGACAGGGGGCGCGGAACTATGGCTACACCTTC. Translated: CASRQGARNYGYTF.

In the case of this clone: Being one base from a much bigger clone, this may be a read error. The V and J genes are TRBV11-1 and TRBJ2-7, with 10 bases that match TRBD1. The germline V gene encodes CDR1 SGHAT and CDR2 FQDESV (reference sequence). The CDR3 covers 13 residues. The J segment lost 3 bases and the V segment lost 5 bases, leaving 1 base of the junction unmatched. The CDR3, as DNA: TGTGCCAGCAGCCGGACAGGGGGCTACGAGCAGTACTTC. Translating gives CASSRTGGYEQYF.

This clone showed up just a few times. As DNA, the CDR3 is TGTGCCAGCAGTTGGGTTTCAAATTCACCCCTCCACTTT. This encodes CASSWVSNSPLHF. The chain combines TRBV12-3 or TRBV12-4 with TRBJ1-6; D remains ambiguous. The CDR3 spans 13 residues. The V gene lost 4 bases and the J gene lost 7 bases, with 8 bases spanning the gap.

This chain joins TRBV2 and TRBJ2-5; D possibly matches TRBD1 or TRBD2 (5 bases each). Germline CDR1 reads SNHLY; CDR2 reads FYNNEI. Trimming left V 6 bases short and J 5 bases short, with 19 bases between. The CDR3 extends over 15 amino acids. The CDR3 DNA is TGTGCCAGCAGCAATCGGGACCCTCACAGGGAGACCCAGTACTTC. Its protein product is CASSNRDPHRETQYF.

This sequence joins TRBV9 and TRBJ2-3; 14 positions agree with TRBD2. V dropped 2 bases and J dropped 1; count of bases not matched to a gene: 12. Germline-derived CDR1 and CDR2 are SGDLS and YYNGEE. This CDR3 comprises 20 residues. This CDR3 is CASSVFAGTSGGKGTDTQYF. Written as DNA, the CDR3 is TGTGCCAGCAGCGTTTTTGCCGGGACTAGCGGGGGTAAGGGCACAGATACGCAGTATTTT. The complete variable domain, with remaining parts taken from reference TRBV9 and TRBJ2-3, reads DSGVTQTPKHLITATGQRVTLRCSPRSGDLSVYWYQQSLDQGLQFLIQYYNGEERAKGNILERFSAQQFPDLHSELNLSSLELGDSALYFCASSVFAGTSGGKGTDTQYFGPGTRLTVL.

A word on this clone: Other nucleotide sequences in the sample specify the same CDR3. CDR3 coding DNA: TGCGCCAGCAGCTTCACAGGGACCTACAATGAGCAGTTCTTC. It encodes CASSFTGTYNEQFF. The genes are TRBV5-1 and TRBJ2-1; possible D gene TRBD1, 6 bases. The CDR3 has 14 amino acids. Germline loops: CDR1 SGHRS, CDR2 YFSETQ. The V and J ends lost 2 bases and 2 bases respectively, with 8 bases between them.

The rearrangement joins TRBV4-1 to TRBJ2-5; TRBD2 is a possible D gene (5 bases). The ends were cut back, 0 bases at V and 7 bases at J, with 12 bases in the middle. The V gene's germline CDR1 is MGHRA and CDR2 YSYEKL. The CDR3 is made up of 14 amino acids. CDR3 amino acids: CASSQDRTPGTQYF. CDR3 coding DNA: TGCGCCAGCAGCCAAGATAGGACTCCCGGGACCCAGTACTTC.

On this clone itself: Other DNA variants within this sample encode the same CDR3. The V gene is TRBV24-1, the J gene TRBJ1-5; D perhaps matches TRBD1 (6 bases). The V end was cut by 5 bases, the J end by 5 bases, with 12 bases between. There are 14 residues in the CDR3. CDR1 KGHDR and CDR2 SFDVKD come from the germline V gene. The chain's CDR3 is CATSGQGKDQPQHF. In DNA form, the CDR3 reads TGTGCCACCAGTGGGCAGGGGAAGGATCAGCCCCAGCATTTT.

V and J are TRBV9 and TRBJ2-7, with 9 bases matching TRBD2. Germline CDR1 reads SGDLS; CDR2 reads YYNGEE. The junction had 6 bases not matched to a gene; V was cut back by 2 bases and J by 3 bases. The CDR3 is 15 residues long. CDR3 sequence: CASSVERLADYEQYF. The CDR3 DNA sequence: TGTGCCAGCAGCGTCGAACGACTAGCGGACTACGAGCAGTACTTC.

This chain joins TRBV5-1 and TRBJ1-2, with 7 bases matching TRBD1. The CDR3 length is 13 residues. Germline V gives CDR1 SGHRS, CDR2 YFSETQ. With 5 bases clipped from V and 3 bases from J, the junction kept 4 bases outside the gene matches. The CDR3 bases are TGCGCCAGCAGGGTCGGACAGGACTATGGCTACACCTTC. Translation gives CASRVGQDYGYTF.

This clone was recorded once. V is TRBV11-2 and J is TRBJ1-2; unclear D gene. V lost 3 bases and J lost 8, with 13 bases in between. Per germline, CDR1 SGHAT and CDR2 FQNNGV. This CDR3 has 13 residues. The CDR3 region is CASSLAVKGGYTF. The CDR3 region has the DNA TGTGCCAGCAGCTTGGCGGTAAAGGGAGGCTACACCTTC.

The V call is TRBV6-5, the J call TRBJ1-5; possibly TRBD1 for D (5 bases). This CDR3 is built from 15 residues. V lost 5 bases to trimming and J lost 2 bases, with 13 bases between them. From germline, CDR1 is MNHEY and CDR2 SVGAGI. CDR3 in DNA: TGTGCCAGCAGTCCCTATACAGGAGGCAATCAGCCCCAGCATTTT. Encoded protein: CASSPYTGGNQPQHF.

The gene calls are TRBV6-5 and TRBJ2-7; 10 bases match TRBD1. This CDR3 has 14 residues. The germline gives CDR1 MNHEY, CDR2 SVGAGI. V was pared by 8 bases and J by 7 bases, with 11 bases of the junction left unmatched. The CDR3 loop is CASGRQGAIGEQYF. The DNA for the CDR3 is TGTGCCAGCGGAAGACAGGGGGCCATTGGGGAGCAGTACTTC.

This chain joins TRBV9 and TRBJ2-1; 8 bases are a match to TRBD2. The CDR3 runs 15 residues. In germline, CDR1 is SGDLS, CDR2 YYNGEE. Unmatched junction bases numbered 5, after V lost 0 bases and J lost 6 bases. CDR3 sequence reads: CASSVVGLAGNEQFF. The CDR3 nucleotides read TGTGCCAGCAGCGTAGTTGGGCTAGCGGGCAATGAGCAGTTCTTC.

V is TRBV9 and J is TRBJ2-3; 10 bases map to TRBD2. The germline CDR1 and CDR2 sequences are SGDLS and YYNGEE. With 0 bases clipped from V and 0 bases from J, the junction kept 13 bases outside the gene matches. This CDR3 has 20 amino acids. The chain's CDR3 is CASSVGWIGSGGSSTDTQYF. The CDR3 DNA is TGTGCCAGCAGCGTAGGGTGGATAGGTAGCGGGGGGTCGAGCACAGATACGCAGTATTTT. Drawing the rest from reference TRBV9 and TRBJ2-3, the complete variable domain is DSGVTQTPKHLITATGQRVTLRCSPRSGDLSVYWYQQSLDQGLQFLIQYYNGEERAKGNILERFSAQQFPDLHSELNLSSLELGDSALYFCASSVGWIGSGGSSTDTQYFGPGTRLTVL.

The chain carries TRBV6-5 and TRBJ1-2; 11 nucleotides line up with TRBD1. This CDR3 is 15 amino acids long. Germline-derived CDR1 and CDR2 are MNHEY and SVGAGI. The J segment lost 6 bases and the V segment lost 7 bases, leaving 10 bases of the junction unmatched. CDR3 in DNA: TGTGCCAGCACCGCCCCGGGACAGGGGGGCGATGGCTACACCTTC. As protein: CASTAPGQGGDGYTF.